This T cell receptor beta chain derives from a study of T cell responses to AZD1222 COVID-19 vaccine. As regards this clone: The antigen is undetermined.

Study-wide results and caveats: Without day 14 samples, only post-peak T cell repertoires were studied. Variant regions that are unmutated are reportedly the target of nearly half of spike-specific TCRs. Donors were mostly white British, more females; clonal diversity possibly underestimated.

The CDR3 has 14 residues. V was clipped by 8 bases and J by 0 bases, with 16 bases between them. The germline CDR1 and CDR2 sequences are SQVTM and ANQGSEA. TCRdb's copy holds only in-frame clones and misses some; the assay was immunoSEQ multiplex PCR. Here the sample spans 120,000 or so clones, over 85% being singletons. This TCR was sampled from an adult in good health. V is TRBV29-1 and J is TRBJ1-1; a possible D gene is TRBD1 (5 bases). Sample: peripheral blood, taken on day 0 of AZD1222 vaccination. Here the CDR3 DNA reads TGCAGCCCTTTCCTACCGACAGTGAACACTGAAGCTTTCTTT. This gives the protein CSPFLPTVNTEAFF.